One T cell receptor (beta chain) is described in this entry. In the study's own analysis: Estimates of nucleated cell counts were drawn from the amplification of reference gene primers. Sequencing used immunoSEQ multiplex PCR; TCRdb keeps in-frame clones, though not all of them. The D gene and trimming were derived from the DNA, and the V and J assignments and clone size from that table. This sample has 80,000 to 90,000 clones, with under 85% found just once. This sample was taken from a study of blood T cell repertoires in COVID-19. In the study overall: There were acute and convalescent COVID-19 samples, and they came from the United States, Italy and Spain. T cells, B-cell-depleted T cells, or PBMCs supplied cDNA or gDNA.

CDR1 and CDR2 from the germline V gene are MNHEY and SMNVEV (reference sequence). With 6 bases removed from V and 7 bases from J, the gap between germline ends came to 16 bases. This CDR3 has 15 residues. The chain employs TRBV27 and TRBJ1-6; TRBD1 might be the D (6 bases). The source is a woman in her 70s with acute or convalescent COVID-19. The sequenced sample consisted of peripheral blood. The CDR3 DNA sequence: TGTGCCAGCAGACTTTGGGGGCCCATAAATTCACCCCTCCACTTT. It yields the protein CASRLWGPINSPLHF.